This T cell receptor beta chain was captured by sequencing in a study of blood T cell repertoires in COVID-19. Study-wide context: Sources were T cells, B-cell-depleted T cells, or PBMCs; the material itself was cDNA or gDNA.

Seattle researchers signed up patients amid active infection and tracked them longitudinally. The protocol was immunoSEQ multiplex PCR, while the TCRdb copy is restricted to in-frame clones and leaves out a portion. The sample lists more than 95,000 clones; around nine tenths were seen once. The CDR3 length is 13 residues. V lost 7 bases and J 0 bases, leaving 12 bases between the germline ends. Germline CDR1 and CDR2: SQVTM and ANQGSEA. The gene calls are TRBV29-1 and TRBJ1-1; unclear D gene. Sequencing was carried out using peripheral blood. This receptor was identified in a man aged 50 to 60 with COVID-19, enrolled during active disease. CDR3 nucleotide sequence: TGCAGCGGGAAACAGATGCTGAACACTGAAGCTTTCTTT. This codes for CSGKQMLNTEAFF.